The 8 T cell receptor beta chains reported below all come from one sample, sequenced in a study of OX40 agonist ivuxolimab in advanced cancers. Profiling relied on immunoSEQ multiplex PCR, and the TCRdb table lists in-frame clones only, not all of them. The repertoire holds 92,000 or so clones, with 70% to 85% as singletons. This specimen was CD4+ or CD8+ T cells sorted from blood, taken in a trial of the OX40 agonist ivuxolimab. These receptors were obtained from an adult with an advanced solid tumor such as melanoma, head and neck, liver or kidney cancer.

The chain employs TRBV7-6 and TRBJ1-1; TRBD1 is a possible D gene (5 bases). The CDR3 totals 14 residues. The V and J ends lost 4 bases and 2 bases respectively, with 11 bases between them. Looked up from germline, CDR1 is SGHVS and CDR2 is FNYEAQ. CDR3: CASSSGGQNTEAFF. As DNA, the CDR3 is TGTGCCAGCAGCTCAGGCGGACAAAACACTGAAGCTTTCTTT.

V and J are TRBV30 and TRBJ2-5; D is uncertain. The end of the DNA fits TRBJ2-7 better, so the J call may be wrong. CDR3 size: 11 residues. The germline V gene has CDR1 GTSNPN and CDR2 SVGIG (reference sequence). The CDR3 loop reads CAWRSWYEQYF. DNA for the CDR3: TGTGCCTGGAGGTCCTGGTACGAGCAGTACTTC.

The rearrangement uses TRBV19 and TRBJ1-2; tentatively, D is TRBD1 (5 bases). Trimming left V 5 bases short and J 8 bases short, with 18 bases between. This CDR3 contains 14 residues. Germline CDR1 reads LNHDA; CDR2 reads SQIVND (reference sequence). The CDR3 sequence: CASSVRDGPWGYTF. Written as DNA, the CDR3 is TGTGCCAGTAGTGTCCGGGACGGTCCGTGGGGCTACACCTTC.

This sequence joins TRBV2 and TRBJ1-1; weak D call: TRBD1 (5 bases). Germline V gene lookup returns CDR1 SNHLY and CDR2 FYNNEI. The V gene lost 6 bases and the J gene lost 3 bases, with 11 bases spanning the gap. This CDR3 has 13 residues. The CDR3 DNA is TGTGCCAGCAGGGGGTTAGGGGACACTGAAGCTTTCTTT. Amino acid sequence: CASRGLGDTEAFF.

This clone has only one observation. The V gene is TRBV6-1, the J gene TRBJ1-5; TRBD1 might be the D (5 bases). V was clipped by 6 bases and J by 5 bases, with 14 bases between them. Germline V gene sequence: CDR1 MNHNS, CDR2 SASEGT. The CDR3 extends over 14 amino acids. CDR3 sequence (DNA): TGTGCCAGCAGCCTGTCTCAAGGGGATCAGCCCCAGCATTTT. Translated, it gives CASSLSQGDQPQHF.

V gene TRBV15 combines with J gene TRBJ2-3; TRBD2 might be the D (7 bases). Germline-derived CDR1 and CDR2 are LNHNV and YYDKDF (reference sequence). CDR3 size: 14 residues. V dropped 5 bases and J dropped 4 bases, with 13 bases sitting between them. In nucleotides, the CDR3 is TGTGCCACCAGCTGGGGGGGGCTTGCAGATACGCAGTATTTT. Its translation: CATSWGGLADTQYF. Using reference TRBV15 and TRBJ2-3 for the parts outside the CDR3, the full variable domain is DAMVIQNPRYQVTQFGKPVTLSCSQTLNHNVMYWYQQKSSQAPKLLFHYYDKDFNNEADTPDNFQSRRPNTSFCFLDIRSPGLGDTAMYLCATSWGGLADTQYFGPGTRLTVL.

This CDR3 is CASMSRDRADTQYF. CDR3 nucleotide sequence: TGTGCCAGCATGAGCCGGGACAGGGCAGATACGCAGTATTTT. This chain joins TRBV2 and TRBJ2-3; 9 bases are a match to TRBD1. Losses at the gene ends were 7 bases for V and 4 bases for J; bases not matched to a gene: 6. This CDR3 contains 14 residues. CDR1 is SNHLY, CDR2 FYNNEI, per germline.

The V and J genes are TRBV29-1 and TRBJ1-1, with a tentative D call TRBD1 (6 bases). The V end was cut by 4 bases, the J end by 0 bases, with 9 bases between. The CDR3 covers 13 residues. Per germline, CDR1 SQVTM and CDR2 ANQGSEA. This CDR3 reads CSVGGGVNTEAFF. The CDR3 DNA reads TGCAGCGTTGGGGGGGGCGTGAACACTGAAGCTTTCTTT. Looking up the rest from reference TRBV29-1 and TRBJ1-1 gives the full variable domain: SAVISQKPSRDICQRGTSLTIQCQVDSQVTMMFWYRQQPGQSLTLIATANQGSEATYESGFVIDKFPISRPNLTFSTLTVSNMSPEDSSIYLCSVGGGVNTEAFFGQGTRLTVV.